This entry describes one T cell receptor beta chain. The data are from a study of blood T cell repertoires in COVID-19. As for the study in general: Specimens from acute and convalescent COVID-19 originated in the United States, Italy and Spain. PBMCs, B-cell-depleted T cells, or T cells were the source of the cDNA or gDNA that made up the material.

The length of the CDR3 is 17 residues. The junction had 5 bases not matched to a gene; V was cut back by 4 bases and J by 2 bases. Germline CDR1 LNHNV, CDR2 YYDKDF (reference sequence). In the original analysis: Reference gene primers were amplified, and this amplification served to estimate nucleated cell counts. The method was immunoSEQ multiplex PCR; TCRdb's version includes in-frame clones alone and lacks a portion of them. That table supplies the V and J calls and clone size; D and trimming were determined from the DNA. The sample yields about 14,000 clones, approximately 86% seen once. This TCR was sampled from a human donor in a cohort sampled during active COVID-19. The sample comprised peripheral blood. This rearrangement joins TRBV15 to TRBJ2-6; 10 nucleotides agree with TRBD2. For the CDR3, the DNA is TGTGCCACCAGCACCGGGACTAGCGAAACTGGGGCCAACGTCCTGACTTTC. This sequence encodes CATSTGTSETGANVLTF.